A single sample gave rise to the 7 T cell receptor beta chains below, sequenced in a study of technical replicates of blood from several donors. Data came from immunoSEQ multiplex PCR; TCRdb stores just in-frame clones and leaves some out. The sample includes some 70,000 clones, approximately 90% of them seen just once. Sequencing was carried out using T cells isolated from PBMCs. These receptors originate from a human donor in good health.

The gene calls are TRBV5-1 and TRBJ2-7; 10 bases match TRBD1. Germline V gives CDR1 SGHRS, CDR2 YFSETQ. After removal of 4 bases from V and 0 bases from J, the junction contained 4 bases not matched to a gene. This CDR3 has 15 residues. DNA of the CDR3: TGCGCCAGCAGCCTGACAGGGGGCGTCTCCTACGAGCAGTACTTC. This translates into CASSLTGGVSYEQYF.

V usage is TRBV14 and J usage is TRBJ1-4; TRBD1 matches at 11 bases. The germline V gene encodes CDR1 SGHDN and CDR2 FVKESK. The J segment lost 4 bases and the V segment lost 0 bases, leaving 7 bases of the junction unmatched. The CDR3 sequence is 18 residues long. In nucleotides, the CDR3 is TGTGCCAGCAGCCAAGAAATAGGACAGGGGGCAGATAATGAAAAACTGTTTTTT. This gives the protein CASSQEIGQGADNEKLFF.

This clone has just one count. The chain carries TRBV7-2 and TRBJ2-5; 8 nucleotides match TRBD1. CDR3 length: 14 residues. The germline V gene has CDR1 SGHTA and CDR2 FQGNSA. Germline trimming cut 3 bases from V and 5 bases from J; bases unmatched to any gene: 5. The CDR3 DNA reads as TGTGCCAGCAGCTTTCAGGGGGCTGAGGAGACCCAGTACTTC. Its protein is CASSFQGAEETQYF.

V is TRBV14 and J is TRBJ2-2; tentatively, D is TRBD1 (5 bases). Germline V gene sequence: CDR1 SGHDN, CDR2 FVKESK. The CDR3 sequence is 16 residues long. Deletions cut 2 bases from V and 4 bases from J, with 14 bases between. CDR3 sequence: CASSQISGQRTGELFF. CDR3 sequence (DNA): TGTGCCAGCAGCCAAATATCAGGACAACGCACCGGGGAGCTGTTTTTT.

The chain carries TRBV13 and TRBJ1-3; TRBD1 matches at 7 bases. CDR3 length equals 14 residues. Trimming removed 0 bases from V and 9 bases from J; junction bases left unmatched: 5. Germline V gene lookup returns CDR1 PRHDT and CDR2 FYEKMQ (reference sequence). CDR3 protein: CASSLGDREGTIYF. The CDR3 DNA sequence: TGTGCCAGCAGCTTAGGAGACAGGGAAGGCACCATATATTTT. The variable domain in full, completed from reference TRBV13 and TRBJ1-3, reads AAGVIQSPRHLIKEKRETATLKCYPIPRHDTVYWYQQGPGQDPQFLISFYEKMQSDKGSIPDRFSAQQFSDYHSELNMSSLELGDSALYFCASSLGDREGTIYFGEGSWLTVV.

The chain uses TRBV7-3 and TRBJ2-2; weak D call: TRBD2 (6 bases). The CDR3 extends over 12 amino acids. Per germline, CDR1 SGHTA and CDR2 FQGTGA. Trimming removed 6 bases at V and 6 bases at J, with 8 bases between. The CDR3 nucleotides are TGTGCCAGCAGGGGGGGACCCGGGGAGCTGTTTTTT. Its translation is CASRGGPGELFF.

V usage is TRBV9 and J usage is TRBJ2-7; TRBD2 matches 8 bases. This CDR3 region has 15 residues. After removal of 3 bases from V and 3 bases from J, the junction contained 8 bases not matched to a gene. Germline CDR1 SGDLS, CDR2 YYNGEE. The CDR3 loop is CASSEAGAAIYEQYF. CDR3 nucleotide sequence: TGTGCCAGCAGCGAAGCGGGAGCGGCCATCTACGAGCAGTACTTC.